The next 8 T cell receptor beta chains were all read from a single sample in a study of CD8 T cells in ankylosing spondylitis. MiXCR was run by TCRdb on the 5' RACE reads, yielding one entry per CDR3 protein. The sample records tens of thousands of distinct CDR3 sequences, around 6.5% being singletons. Sequenced material: synovial fluid, either unsorted or a sorted T cell fraction (not recorded which). These receptors originate from a male donor with ankylosing spondylitis.

This clonotype was counted ten times or more. V and J are TRBV7-2 and TRBJ2-1; the D gene is possibly TRBD1 (5 bases). The CDR3 covers 16 residues. In germline, CDR1 is SGHTA, CDR2 FQGNSA. V lost 5 bases and J lost 2, with 16 bases in between. CDR3 residues: CASSKRTQPPYNEQFF. DNA of the CDR3: TGTGCCAGCAGCAAAAGGACACAGCCGCCCTACAATGAGCAGTTCTTC.

This clonotype was observed a few times. This CDR3 is CASREVSGDTQYF. The CDR3 nucleotides read TGTGCCAGCAGGGAGGTATCCGGCGATACGCAGTATTTT. The chain is built from TRBV28 and TRBJ2-3; a weak D match, TRBD2 (5 bases). The CDR3 runs 13 residues. Germline V lookup: CDR1 MDHEN, CDR2 SYDVKM. V lost 6 bases, J lost 6 bases, and 13 bases lay in between.

The chain is built from TRBV10-3 and TRBJ2-7, with 9 bases lining up with TRBD1. The CDR3 has 13 residues. V trimming: 11 bases; J trimming: 5 bases; junction bases outside the gene matches: 10. From germline, CDR1 is ENHRY and CDR2 SYGVKD. The CDR3: CAARDREVDEQYF. CDR3 sequence (DNA): TGTGCCGCCAGGGACAGGGAAGTCGACGAGCAGTACTTC.

Of note for this clonotype: Since a much larger clone is just one base distant, this may be a read error. The CDR3 region is CGSSQGQQNTEAFF. In nucleotides, the CDR3 is TGTGGCAGCAGCCAAGGACAACAGAACACTGAAGCTTTCTTT. The rearrangement links TRBV3-1 to TRBJ1-1, with a tentative D call TRBD1 (5 bases). Germline CDR1 and CDR2: LGHDT and YNNKEL (reference sequence). The CDR3 is made up of 14 amino acids.

The chain couples TRBV5-4 to TRBJ2-6; 12 bases fit TRBD1. V lost 2 bases to trimming and J lost 2 bases; unmatched junction nucleotides: 11. The CDR3 loop spans 20 amino acids. CDR1 and CDR2 from the germline V gene are SGHNT and YYREEE (reference sequence). The CDR3 bases are TGTGCCAGCAGCTTACGGTTGCGAGGGACAGGGGGCGCTGGGGCCAACGTCCTGACTTTC. It specifies CASSLRLRGTGGAGANVLTF.

This clonotype was counted a few times. This chain links TRBV20-1 with TRBJ2-7; 7 bases are a match to TRBD2. CDR3 length equals 14 residues. V dropped 5 bases and J dropped 2; count of bases not matched to a gene: 9. The germline V gene has CDR1 DFQATT and CDR2 SNEGSKA (reference sequence). CDR3 sequence reads: CSAGGGDFTYEQYF. CDR3 bases: TGCAGTGCTGGGGGAGGGGATTTTACCTACGAGCAGTACTTC.

This clonotype was seen a handful of times. This may come from a read error, since a much larger clone is one base off. The chain couples TRBV6-2 or TRBV6-3 to TRBJ2-1; D is possibly TRBD1 (6 bases). Per germline, CDR1 MNHEY and CDR2 SVGEGT. The V end lost 6 bases, the J end lost 7 bases, and 19 bases lay between the germline ends. The CDR3 runs to 15 residues. Written as DNA, the CDR3 is TGTGCCAGCAGCCTTCTAGGGGGAGTTGGTAATGAGCAGTTCTTC. Translating it yields CASSLLGGVGNEQFF.

This clonotype was detected a few times. The chain links TRBV6-2 or TRBV6-3 to TRBJ2-7; possible D gene TRBD2, 6 bases. This CDR3 region has 13 residues. CDR1 and CDR2 from the germline V gene are MNHEY and SVGEGT. V was clipped by 8 bases and J by 2 bases, with 13 bases between them. CDR3 in DNA: TGTGCCAGCTGGGGACTGGACCCCTACGAGCAGTACTTC. Translation gives CASWGLDPYEQYF.